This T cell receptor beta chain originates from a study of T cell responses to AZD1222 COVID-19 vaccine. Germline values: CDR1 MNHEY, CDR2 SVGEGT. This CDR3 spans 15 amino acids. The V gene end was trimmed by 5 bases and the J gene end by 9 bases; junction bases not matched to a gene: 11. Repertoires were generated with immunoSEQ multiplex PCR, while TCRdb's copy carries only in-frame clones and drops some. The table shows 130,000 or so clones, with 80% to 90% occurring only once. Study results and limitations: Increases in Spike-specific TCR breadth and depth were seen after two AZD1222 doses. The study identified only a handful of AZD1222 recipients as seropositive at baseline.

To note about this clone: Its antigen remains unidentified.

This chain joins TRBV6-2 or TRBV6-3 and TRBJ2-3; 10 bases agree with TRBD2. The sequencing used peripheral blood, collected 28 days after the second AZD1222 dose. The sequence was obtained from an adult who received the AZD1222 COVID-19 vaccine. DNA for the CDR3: TGTGCCAGCAGTCCCTGGGGTAGCGGGGGGCGGACGCAGTATTTT. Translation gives CASSPWGSGGRTQYF.